This record looks at one T cell receptor (beta chain) sequence and its context. Antigen unknown. This specimen comes from a study of CXCR3-negative and CXCR3-positive naive CD8 T cells. General study points: Naive cells with CXCR3 showed TRB CDR3s that were more hydrophobic than those in CXCR3-negative naive cells. The TRBV-TRBJ usage of naive CXCR3-negative and CXCR3-positive cells was similar, but that of memory cells differed.

Through 5' RACE with UMI labels, the TRB cDNA libraries were prepared. TCRdb re-called the 5' RACE reads and gives one entry per CDR3 protein, without DNA. The repertoire shows roughly 65,000 distinct CDR3 sequences; the top ten hold about 0.68%. Naive CD8+ T lymphocytes were specified as CD45RO-CCR7+CD27+CD95-. Germline V lookup: CDR1 SEHNR, CDR2 FQNEAQ (reference sequence). There are 16 residues in the CDR3. The sequence derives from a human donor in good health. Some clones in this sample may be carry-over from other donors' samples. This chain uses TRBV7-9 with TRBJ2-1; absent DNA, TCRdb's TRBD1 call cannot be checked. Sequences were obtained from naive CXCR3+ CD8+ T cells from blood. Subset defined: CD45RO-CCR7+CD27+CD95- naive CD8+ T cells expressing CXCR3 (TNR3+). The CDR3 spells CASSYQMWGPHNEQFF.